The source of this TCR beta chain is a study of identical twins. Whole-study results and caveats: Conclusions leaned on cross-sectional statistical analysis and did not track the same donors over time. Cord blood beta clonotypes that were abundant carried fewer insertions, and memory repertoires showed no such trend.

In regard to this clonotype: The antigen remains unidentified.

The CDR3 is 12 amino acids. Trimming removed 4 bases at V and 7 bases at J, with 10 bases between. Germline CDR1 is SGHTA and CDR2 is FQGNSA. TCRdb called the 5' RACE reads again in MiXCR, with one record for every CDR3 protein. The table lists 1.5 million to 2 million distinct CDR3 sequences, around 29% of them singletons. The gene calls are TRBV7-2 and TRBJ1-1; D possibly corresponds to TRBD1 (6 bases). The sample was cord blood. The receptor comes from a newborn girl in good health. DNA of the CDR3: TGTGCCAGCAGCTACACAGGGAGTGAAGCTTTCTTT. It is translated as CASSYTGSEAFF.